This T cell receptor beta chain was captured in a study of shared clonotypes between healthy human individuals. Study context: CD4 naive cells filled three plates per donor, CD4 memory three, CD8 naive two and CD8 memory one.

The CDR3 has 17 amino acids. The V and J ends lost 3 bases and 2 bases, in that order; junction bases with no gene match: 9. Germline lookup yields CDR1 MNHNS and CDR2 SASEGT. This clone was counted a few times. Antigen specificity is unknown. Per sorted-subset replicate PCR, input was around 200 ng DNA, representing roughly 28,000 T cell genomes. Sequenced by immunoSEQ multiplex PCR; TCRdb stores in-frame clones only, minus some. This table has roughly 1 million clones, 65% to 80% appearing once. Study results and limitations: Non-shared clonotypes were found to have lower generation probabilities than the clonotypes that were shared by all four of the sorted-subset donors. Of the naive CD4 clonotypes, 4% to 5% were shared across a handful of donors.

This receptor was taken from a man younger than 30 in good health. Sequences were obtained from memory CD4+ T cells sorted from blood. Subset of the sample: CD45RA-negative fraction. The chain recombines TRBV6-1 with TRBJ1-2; the match to TRBD1 covers 10 bases. This CDR3 is CASSEPDRGLLNYGYTF. The CDR3 bases are TGTGCCAGCAGTGAGCCCGACAGGGGGCTGTTGAACTATGGCTACACCTTC.